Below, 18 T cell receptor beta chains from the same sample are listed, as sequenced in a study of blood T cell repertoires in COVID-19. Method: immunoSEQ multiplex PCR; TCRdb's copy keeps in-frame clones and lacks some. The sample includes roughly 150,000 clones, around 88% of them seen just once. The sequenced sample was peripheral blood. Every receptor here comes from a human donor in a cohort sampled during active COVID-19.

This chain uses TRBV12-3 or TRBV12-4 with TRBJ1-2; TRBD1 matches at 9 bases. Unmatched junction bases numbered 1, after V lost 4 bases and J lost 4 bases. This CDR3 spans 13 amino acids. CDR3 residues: CASSSGQGYGYTF. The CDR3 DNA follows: TGTGCCAGCAGTTCGGGACAGGGCTATGGCTACACCTTC.

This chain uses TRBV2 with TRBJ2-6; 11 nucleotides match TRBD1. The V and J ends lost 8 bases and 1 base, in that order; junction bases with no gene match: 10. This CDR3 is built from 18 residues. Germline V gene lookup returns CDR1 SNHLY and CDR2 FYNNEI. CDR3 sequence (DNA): TGTGCCAGCGATGGACAGGGGGCTTATATATCTGGGGCCAACGTCCTGACTTTC. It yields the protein CASDGQGAYISGANVLTF.

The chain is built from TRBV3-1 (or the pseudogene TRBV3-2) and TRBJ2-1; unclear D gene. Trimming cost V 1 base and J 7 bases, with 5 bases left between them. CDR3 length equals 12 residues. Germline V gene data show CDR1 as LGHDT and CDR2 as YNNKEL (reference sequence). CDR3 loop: CASSQAGNEQFF. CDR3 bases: TGTGCCAGCAGCCAAGCCGGTAATGAGCAGTTCTTC.

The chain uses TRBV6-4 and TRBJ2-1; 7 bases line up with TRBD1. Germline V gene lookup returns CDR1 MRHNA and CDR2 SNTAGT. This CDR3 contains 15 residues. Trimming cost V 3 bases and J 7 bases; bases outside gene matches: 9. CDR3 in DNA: TGTGCCAGCAGTGAATTCGGGACAGTGCTAAATGAGCAGTTCTTC. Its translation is CASSEFGTVLNEQFF.

CDR3 amino acids: CASSGRTLNTGELFF. CDR3 in DNA: TGTGCCAGCAGCGGGCGGACACTGAACACCGGGGAGCTGTTTTTT. The chain carries TRBV11-1 and TRBJ2-2, with D possibly being TRBD1 (5 bases). Trimming pared 5 bases from V and 1 base from J, leaving 11 bases between. Germline V lookup: CDR1 SGHAT, CDR2 FQDESV (reference sequence). This CDR3 contains 15 residues.

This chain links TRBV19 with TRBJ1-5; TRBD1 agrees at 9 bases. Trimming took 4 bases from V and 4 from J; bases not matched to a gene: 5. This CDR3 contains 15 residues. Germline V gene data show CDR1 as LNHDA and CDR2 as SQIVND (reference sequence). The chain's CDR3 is CASSRQGVGNQPQHF. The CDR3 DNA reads TGTGCCAGTAGTAGACAGGGGGTTGGGAATCAGCCCCAGCATTTT.

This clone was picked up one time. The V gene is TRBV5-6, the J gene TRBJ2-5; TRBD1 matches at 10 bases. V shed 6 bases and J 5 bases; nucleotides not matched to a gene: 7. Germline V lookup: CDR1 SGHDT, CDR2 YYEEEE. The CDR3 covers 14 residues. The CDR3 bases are TGTGCCAGCAACTGGGCGGGACAGGGGGAGACCCAGTACTTC. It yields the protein CASNWAGQGETQYF.

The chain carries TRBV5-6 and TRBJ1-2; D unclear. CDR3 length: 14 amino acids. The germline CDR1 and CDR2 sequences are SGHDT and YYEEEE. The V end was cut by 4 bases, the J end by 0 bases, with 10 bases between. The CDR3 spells CASSVGVTNYGYTF. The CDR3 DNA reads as TGTGCCAGCAGCGTGGGAGTAACTAACTATGGCTACACCTTC.

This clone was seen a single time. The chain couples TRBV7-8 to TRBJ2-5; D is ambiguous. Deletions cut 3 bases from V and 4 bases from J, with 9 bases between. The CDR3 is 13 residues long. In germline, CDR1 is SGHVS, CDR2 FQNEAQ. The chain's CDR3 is CASSFGPIETQYF. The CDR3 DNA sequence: TGTGCCAGCAGCTTTGGCCCAATAGAGACCCAGTACTTC.

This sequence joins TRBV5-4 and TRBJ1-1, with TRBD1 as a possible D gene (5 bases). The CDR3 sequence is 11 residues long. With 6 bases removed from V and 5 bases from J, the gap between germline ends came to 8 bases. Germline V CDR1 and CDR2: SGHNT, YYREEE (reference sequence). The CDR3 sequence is CASTAGTEAFF. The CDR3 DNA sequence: TGTGCCAGCACCGCAGGGACTGAAGCTTTCTTT.

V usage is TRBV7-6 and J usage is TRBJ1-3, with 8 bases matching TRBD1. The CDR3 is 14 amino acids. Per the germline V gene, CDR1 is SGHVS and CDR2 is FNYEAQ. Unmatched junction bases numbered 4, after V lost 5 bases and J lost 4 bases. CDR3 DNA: TGTGCCAGCAGCCGCGGACAGGGAGGAAACACCATATATTTT. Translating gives CASSRGQGGNTIYF. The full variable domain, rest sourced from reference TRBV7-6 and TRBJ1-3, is GAGVSQSPRYKVTKRGQDVALRCDPISGHVSLYWYRQALGQGPEFLTYFNYEAQQDKSGLPNDRFSAERPEGSISTLTIQRTEQRDSAMYRCASSRGQGGNTIYFGEGSWLTVV.

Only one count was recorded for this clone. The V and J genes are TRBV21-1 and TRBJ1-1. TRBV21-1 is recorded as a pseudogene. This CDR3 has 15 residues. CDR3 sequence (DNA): TGTGCCAGCAGCAATAACGTGGGGGGGCGAGCTGAAGCTTTCTTT. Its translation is CASSNNVGGRAEAFF.

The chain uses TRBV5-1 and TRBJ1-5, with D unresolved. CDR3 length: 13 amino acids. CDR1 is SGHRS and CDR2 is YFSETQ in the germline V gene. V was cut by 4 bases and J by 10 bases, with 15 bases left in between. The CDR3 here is CASSLRPPGPQHF. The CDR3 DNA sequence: TGCGCCAGCAGCCTTCGTCCCCCGGGTCCCCAGCATTTT.

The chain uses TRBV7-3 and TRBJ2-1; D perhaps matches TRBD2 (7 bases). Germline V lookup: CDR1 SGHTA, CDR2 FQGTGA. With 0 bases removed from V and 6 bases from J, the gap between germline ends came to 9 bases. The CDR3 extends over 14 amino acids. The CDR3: CASSLTGGLNEQFF. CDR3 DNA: TGTGCCAGCAGCTTAACGGGGGGGCTCAATGAGCAGTTCTTC.

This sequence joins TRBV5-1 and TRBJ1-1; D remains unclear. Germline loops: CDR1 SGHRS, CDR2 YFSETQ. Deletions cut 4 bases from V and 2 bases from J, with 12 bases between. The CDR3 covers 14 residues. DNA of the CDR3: TGCGCCAGCAGCCACGGTTACAGAAACACTGAAGCTTTCTTT. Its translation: CASSHGYRNTEAFF.

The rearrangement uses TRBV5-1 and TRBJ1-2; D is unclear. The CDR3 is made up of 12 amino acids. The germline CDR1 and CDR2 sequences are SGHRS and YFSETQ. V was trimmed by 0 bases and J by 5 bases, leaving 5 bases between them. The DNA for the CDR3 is TGCGCCAGCAGCTTGGCCCCTTATGGCTACACCTTC. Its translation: CASSLAPYGYTF.

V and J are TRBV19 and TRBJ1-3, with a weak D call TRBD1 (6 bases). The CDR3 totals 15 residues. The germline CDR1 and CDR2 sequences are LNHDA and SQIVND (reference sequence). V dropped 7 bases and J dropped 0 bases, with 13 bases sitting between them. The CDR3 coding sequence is TGTGCCAGTATCCGGACAGCGGCCTCTGGAAACACCATATATTTT. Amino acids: CASIRTAASGNTIYF.

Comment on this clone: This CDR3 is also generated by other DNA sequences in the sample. CDR3 coding DNA: TGTGCCAGCAGAGGACAGAGCTCCTACGAGCAGTACTTC. Its protein is CASRGQSSYEQYF. The V and J genes are TRBV25-1 and TRBJ2-7; possible D gene TRBD1, 6 bases. In germline, CDR1 is MGHDK, CDR2 SYGVNS. Trimming stripped 6 bases from V and 0 bases from J, with 9 bases between. CDR3 length equals 13 residues.